Detailed here is one TCR beta chain. In the authors' workflow: By means of reference gene primer amplification, nucleated cell counts were estimated. Libraries were prepared by immunoSEQ multiplex PCR; TCRdb keeps only in-frame clonotypes and omits some of them. D and trimming were read from the DNA, whereas the V and J calls and clone size are those reported in that table. The table lists roughly 30,000 clones, roughly 89% of them singletons. This sample was taken from a study of blood T cell repertoires in COVID-19. Study-level background: The United States, Italy and Spain supplied acute and convalescent COVID-19 samples. Sources were T cells, B-cell-depleted T cells, or PBMCs; the material itself was cDNA or gDNA.

The CDR3 has 16 amino acids. V lost 4 bases, J lost 5 bases, and 6 bases stayed unmatched. The germline V gene encodes CDR1 MNHEY and CDR2 SMNVEV (reference sequence). The specimen was peripheral blood. The chain has TRBV27 and TRBJ2-2; 11 nucleotides match TRBD1. The TCR was taken from a man aged 80 or over with acute or convalescent COVID-19. CDR3 DNA: TGTGCCAGCAGTTCCCTAGGGACAGGGGGGACCGGGGAGCTGTTTTTT. The encoded protein is CASSSLGTGGTGELFF.